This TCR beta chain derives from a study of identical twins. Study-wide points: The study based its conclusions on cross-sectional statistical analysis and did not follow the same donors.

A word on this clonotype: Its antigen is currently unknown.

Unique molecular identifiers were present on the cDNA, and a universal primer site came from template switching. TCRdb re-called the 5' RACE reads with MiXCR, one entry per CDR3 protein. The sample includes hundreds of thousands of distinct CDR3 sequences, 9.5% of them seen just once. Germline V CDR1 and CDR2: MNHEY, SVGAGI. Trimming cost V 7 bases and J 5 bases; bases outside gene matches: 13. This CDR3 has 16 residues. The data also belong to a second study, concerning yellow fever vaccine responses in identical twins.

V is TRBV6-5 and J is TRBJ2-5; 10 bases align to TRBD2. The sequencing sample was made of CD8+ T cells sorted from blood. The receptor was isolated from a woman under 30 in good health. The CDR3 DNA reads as TGTGCCAGCATTTGGACTAGCGGAGCCTCCGTTGAGACCCAGTACTTC. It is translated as CASIWTSGASVETQYF.